The sequence of this T cell receptor (beta chain) was determined in a study of identical twins. Study-wide points: The study drew conclusions from cross-sectional statistical analysis, not from following the same donors. Carriage of fewer insertions was seen in abundant cord blood beta clonotypes, whereas memory repertoires showed none.

Germline V gives CDR1 SGHDT, CDR2 YYEEEE. This CDR3 contains 14 residues. The V end lost 2 bases, the J end lost 8 bases, and 15 bases lay between the germline ends. A universal primer site was incorporated via template switching, and the cDNA contained unique molecular identifiers. TCRdb processed the 5' RACE reads anew with MiXCR; each CDR3 protein has one entry. The data contain 700,000 or so distinct CDR3 sequences, less than 10% of them seen just once; the ten biggest clones take up approximately 0.94%. This clonotype was counted between two and nine times. Its matching antigen is unknown. These same records also appear under a second study, on yellow fever vaccine responses in identical twins.

The V and J genes are TRBV5-6 and TRBJ2-3; D remains unclear. The sequence was collected from a woman under 30 in good health. What was sequenced was PBMCs. CDR3: CASSLSLASGTQYF. The CDR3 region has the DNA TGTGCCAGCAGCTTATCTCTGGCTTCTGGTACGCAGTATTTT.